Listed here are 22 T cell receptor beta chains from one sample, sequenced in a study of graft-versus-host responses after intestinal transplantation. The assay was immunoSEQ multiplex PCR, and TCRdb's table has in-frame clones only and misses some. The table has roughly 28,000 clones, roughly nine tenths seen once. Sample: PBMCs, taken 450 to 460 days after intestinal transplantation. All receptors derive from a human patient who received an intestinal transplant, so some T cells may come from the graft donor.

The V call is TRBV29-1, the J call TRBJ1-1; 7 positions agree with TRBD1. V shed 7 bases and J 0 bases; nucleotides not matched to a gene: 2. Germline CDR1 reads SQVTM; CDR2 reads ANQGSEA. CDR3 size: 12 residues. CDR3 coding DNA: TGCAGCGCTGGACAGGTGAACACTGAAGCTTTCTTT. Translating it yields CSAGQVNTEAFF.

The chain employs TRBV7-9 and TRBJ1-1; D is possibly TRBD1 (5 bases). Trimming took 5 bases from V and 7 from J, leaving 20 bases between them. Germline V gives CDR1 SEHNR, CDR2 FQNEAQ (reference sequence). The CDR3 length is 15 residues. The CDR3 protein is CASSLGRGTEIEAFF. The DNA for the CDR3 is TGTGCCAGCAGCCTGGGTAGGGGCACTGAGATTGAAGCTTTCTTT.

As concerns this clone: Other DNA sequences in the same sample also yield this CDR3. The genes are TRBV28 and TRBJ1-1; D unresolved. CDR1 is MDHEN and CDR2 is SYDVKM in the germline V gene. The CDR3 runs 12 residues. Trimming took off 10 bases at V and 1 base at J, with 10 bases between the two ends. CDR3 nucleotide sequence: TGTGCCATCAGGTCCCCGAACACTGAAGCTTTCTTT. As protein: CAIRSPNTEAFF.

The V call is TRBV6-6, the J call TRBJ2-3; D uncertain. Trimming took off 2 bases at V and 2 bases at J, with 5 bases between the two ends. The CDR3 runs to 13 residues. Germline CDR1 is MNHNY and CDR2 is SVGAGI (reference sequence). CDR3 region: CASSYRATDTQYF. CDR3 DNA sequence: TGTGCCAGCAGTTACAGGGCCACAGATACGCAGTATTTT.

This chain joins TRBV6-6 and TRBJ2-7; no firm D call. In germline, CDR1 is MNHNY, CDR2 SVGAGI (reference sequence). Trimming removed 6 bases at V and 4 bases at J, with 7 bases between. The CDR3 loop spans 11 amino acids. CDR3 DNA sequence: TGTGCCAGCAGCTTGGGTTACGAGCAGTACTTC. Residues: CASSLGYEQYF.

This chain joins TRBV25-1 and TRBJ2-2; tentatively, D is TRBD1 (5 bases). Trimming shortened V by 6 bases and J by 6 bases, and 8 bases separated the two germline ends. The CDR3 loop spans 12 amino acids. The germline V gene has CDR1 MGHDK and CDR2 SYGVNS. The CDR3 sequence is CASRWGPGELFF. Here the CDR3 DNA reads TGTGCCAGCAGGTGGGGCCCCGGGGAGCTGTTTTTT.

The chain links TRBV6-5 to TRBJ1-3, with D possibly matching TRBD1 (6 bases). The germline V and J ends were trimmed by 5 bases and 8 bases, with 16 bases remaining between them. The CDR3 contains 14 residues. Germline V lookup: CDR1 MNHEY, CDR2 SVGAGI. The CDR3 DNA sequence: TGTGCCAGCAGTGCGGCAGGGGCTTGGGACACCATATATTTT. It codes for CASSAAGAWDTIYF.

The V call is TRBV9, the J call TRBJ1-5; possibly TRBD1 for D (6 bases). This CDR3 spans 15 amino acids. The germline CDR1 and CDR2 sequences are SGDLS and YYNGEE. The V gene lost 0 bases and the J gene lost 7 bases, with 14 bases spanning the gap. The CDR3 DNA reads TGTGCCAGCAGCGTAGAGAAAGGGGGATCACAGCCCCAGCATTTT. As protein: CASSVEKGGSQPQHF.

This sequence joins TRBV7-8 and TRBJ1-1; TRBD1 might be the D (6 bases). Between the trimmed V and J ends, which lost 2 bases and 8 bases, there was a span of 18 bases. The CDR3 has 15 amino acids. Per germline, CDR1 SGHVS and CDR2 FQNEAQ. The DNA of the CDR3 is TGTGCCAGCAGCTTACATGGAGGGGGAGACTCAGAAGCTTTCTTT. Protein: CASSLHGGGDSEAFF.

V gene TRBV9 combines with J gene TRBJ1-6; D perhaps matches TRBD1 (6 bases). Germline CDR1 reads SGDLS; CDR2 reads YYNGEE. V was pared by 0 bases and J by 10 bases, with 14 bases between. The length of the CDR3 is 15 residues. In DNA, the CDR3 is TGTGCCAGCAGCGTAGGGGGGGGCAACGGGTCACCCCTCCACTTT. Amino acid sequence: CASSVGGGNGSPLHF.

The chain links TRBV9 to TRBJ2-2; D is unclear. The CDR3 consists of 13 residues. The V end lost 3 bases, the J end lost 8 bases, and 11 bases lay between the germline ends. The germline V gene encodes CDR1 SGDLS and CDR2 YYNGEE. CDR3 bases: TGTGCCAGCAGCGAACGACAAAATGGGGAGCTGTTTTTT. Its protein product is CASSERQNGELFF.

This chain connects TRBV29-1 to TRBJ1-2; D not certain. CDR3 length equals 12 residues. V lost 3 bases to trimming and J lost 4 bases, with 9 bases between them. Germline V lookup: CDR1 SQVTM, CDR2 ANQGSEA. The CDR3 region is CSVELGVYGYTF. CDR3 bases: TGCAGCGTTGAGCTGGGAGTCTATGGCTACACCTTC. The full variable domain, completed using reference TRBV29-1 and TRBJ1-2, is SAVISQKPSRDICQRGTSLTIQCQVDSQVTMMFWYRQQPGQSLTLIATANQGSEATYESGFVIDKFPISRPNLTFSTLTVSNMSPEDSSIYLCSVELGVYGYTFGSGTRLTVV.

This clone was seen only once. The rearrangement links TRBV28 to TRBJ2-3; no definite D call. The CDR3 sequence is 13 residues long. The V and J ends lost 2 bases and 1 base respectively, with 4 bases between them. Per germline, CDR1 MDHEN and CDR2 SYDVKM. The CDR3 DNA reads TGTGCCAGCAGTTTACCCGGCACAGATACGCAGTATTTT. Protein: CASSLPGTDTQYF.

V gene TRBV30 combines with J gene TRBJ2-5; the D is unclear. The CDR3 runs to 16 residues. Germline CDR1 GTSNPN, CDR2 SVGIG (reference sequence). Between the trimmed V and J ends, which lost 0 bases and 0 bases, there was a span of 14 bases. The chain's CDR3 is CAWSVRWSWDQETQYF. Written as DNA, the CDR3 is TGTGCCTGGAGTGTACGGTGGTCGTGGGACCAAGAGACCCAGTACTTC. The variable domain in full, with the rest retrieved from reference TRBV30 and TRBJ2-5, is SQTIHQWPATLVQPVGSPLSLECTVEGTSNPNLYWYRQAAGRGLQLLFYSVGIGQISSEVPQNLSASRPQDRQFILSSKKLLLSDSGFYLCAWSVRWSWDQETQYFGPGTRLLVL.

The chain joins TRBV9 to TRBJ2-1; 14 bases line up with TRBD2. The J segment lost 6 bases and the V segment lost 3 bases, leaving 5 bases of the junction unmatched. The V gene's germline CDR1 is SGDLS and CDR2 YYNGEE. The CDR3 consists of 16 residues. The chain's CDR3 is CASSARLAGGPNEQFF. CDR3 nucleotides: TGTGCCAGCAGCGCCCGACTAGCGGGGGGGCCCAATGAGCAGTTCTTC.

The rearrangement joins TRBV5-1 to TRBJ1-4; D might be TRBD1 (6 bases). Trimming pared 1 base from V and 5 bases from J, leaving 9 bases between. The CDR3 is 14 residues long. Germline CDR1 reads SGHRS; CDR2 reads YFSETQ. The CDR3 region is CASSLTGWNEKLFF. As DNA, the CDR3 is TGCGCCAGCAGCTTGACAGGGTGGAATGAAAAACTGTTTTTT.

J is TRBJ1-1 and V is TRBV11-3, with D perhaps TRBD1 (5 bases). The CDR3 is 13 residues long. CDR1 SGHNT and CDR2 YENEEA come from the germline V gene. V was pared by 4 bases and J by 6 bases, with 12 bases between. CDR3 DNA: TGTGCCAGCAGCTCATACCTGGGGCCTGAAGCTTTCTTT. Protein: CASSSYLGPEAFF.

The rearrangement joins TRBV25-1 to TRBJ1-4; D not resolved. V was trimmed by 5 bases and J by 8 bases, leaving 18 bases between them. Germline loops: CDR1 MGHDK, CDR2 SYGVNS. The CDR3 has 15 residues. The DNA of the CDR3 is TGTGCCAGCAGTTCCCCGGCCCTGACGGGCGAAAAACTGTTTTTT. Protein: CASSSPALTGEKLFF.

The V call is TRBV18, the J call TRBJ1-3; 8 nucleotides match TRBD1. This CDR3 spans 15 amino acids. V was pared by 2 bases and J by 3 bases, with 3 bases of the junction left unmatched. Germline V lookup: CDR1 KGHSH, CDR2 LQKENI. As DNA, the CDR3 is TGTGCCAGCTCACCATCGACAGGGGTTGGAAACACCATATATTTT. Its protein product is CASSPSTGVGNTIYF. Combining the CDR3 with reference TRBV18 and TRBJ1-3 gives the whole variable domain NAGVMQNPRHLVRRRGQEARLRCSPMKGHSHVYWYRQLPEEGLKFMVYLQKENIIDESGMPKERFSAEFPKEGPSILRIQQVVRGDSAAYFCASSPSTGVGNTIYFGEGSWLTVV.

This chain links TRBV5-1 with TRBJ1-1; perhaps TRBD1 as D (6 bases). V was shortened by 4 bases and J by 4 bases, with 17 bases between the two germline ends. The CDR3 is 15 amino acids. Germline loops: CDR1 SGHRS, CDR2 YFSETQ. The CDR3: CASSARGGSGTEAFF. CDR3 nucleotides: TGCGCCAGCAGCGCACGCGGGGGCTCGGGCACTGAAGCTTTCTTT.

The V gene is TRBV28, the J gene TRBJ1-2; D is possibly TRBD1 (6 bases). Germline values: CDR1 MDHEN, CDR2 SYDVKM. V dropped 4 bases and J dropped 0 bases, with 15 bases sitting between them. The CDR3 is 16 residues long. CDR3 in DNA: TGTGCCAGCAGTTATCAGGGGTCCCCTTCTAACTATGGCTACACCTTC. This gives the protein CASSYQGSPSNYGYTF.

This clone was seen a single time. A junction end diverges from the germline sequence, so it may reflect a read error. The V call is TRBV4-3, the J call TRBJ2-5; D unresolved. The CDR3 contains 15 residues. Germline CDR1 and CDR2: LGHNA and YSLEER. This CDR3 reads CASSQEYSNFETQHF. CDR3 nucleotide sequence: TGCGCCAGCAGCCAAGAGTACTCCAATTTTGAGACCCAGCACTTC.